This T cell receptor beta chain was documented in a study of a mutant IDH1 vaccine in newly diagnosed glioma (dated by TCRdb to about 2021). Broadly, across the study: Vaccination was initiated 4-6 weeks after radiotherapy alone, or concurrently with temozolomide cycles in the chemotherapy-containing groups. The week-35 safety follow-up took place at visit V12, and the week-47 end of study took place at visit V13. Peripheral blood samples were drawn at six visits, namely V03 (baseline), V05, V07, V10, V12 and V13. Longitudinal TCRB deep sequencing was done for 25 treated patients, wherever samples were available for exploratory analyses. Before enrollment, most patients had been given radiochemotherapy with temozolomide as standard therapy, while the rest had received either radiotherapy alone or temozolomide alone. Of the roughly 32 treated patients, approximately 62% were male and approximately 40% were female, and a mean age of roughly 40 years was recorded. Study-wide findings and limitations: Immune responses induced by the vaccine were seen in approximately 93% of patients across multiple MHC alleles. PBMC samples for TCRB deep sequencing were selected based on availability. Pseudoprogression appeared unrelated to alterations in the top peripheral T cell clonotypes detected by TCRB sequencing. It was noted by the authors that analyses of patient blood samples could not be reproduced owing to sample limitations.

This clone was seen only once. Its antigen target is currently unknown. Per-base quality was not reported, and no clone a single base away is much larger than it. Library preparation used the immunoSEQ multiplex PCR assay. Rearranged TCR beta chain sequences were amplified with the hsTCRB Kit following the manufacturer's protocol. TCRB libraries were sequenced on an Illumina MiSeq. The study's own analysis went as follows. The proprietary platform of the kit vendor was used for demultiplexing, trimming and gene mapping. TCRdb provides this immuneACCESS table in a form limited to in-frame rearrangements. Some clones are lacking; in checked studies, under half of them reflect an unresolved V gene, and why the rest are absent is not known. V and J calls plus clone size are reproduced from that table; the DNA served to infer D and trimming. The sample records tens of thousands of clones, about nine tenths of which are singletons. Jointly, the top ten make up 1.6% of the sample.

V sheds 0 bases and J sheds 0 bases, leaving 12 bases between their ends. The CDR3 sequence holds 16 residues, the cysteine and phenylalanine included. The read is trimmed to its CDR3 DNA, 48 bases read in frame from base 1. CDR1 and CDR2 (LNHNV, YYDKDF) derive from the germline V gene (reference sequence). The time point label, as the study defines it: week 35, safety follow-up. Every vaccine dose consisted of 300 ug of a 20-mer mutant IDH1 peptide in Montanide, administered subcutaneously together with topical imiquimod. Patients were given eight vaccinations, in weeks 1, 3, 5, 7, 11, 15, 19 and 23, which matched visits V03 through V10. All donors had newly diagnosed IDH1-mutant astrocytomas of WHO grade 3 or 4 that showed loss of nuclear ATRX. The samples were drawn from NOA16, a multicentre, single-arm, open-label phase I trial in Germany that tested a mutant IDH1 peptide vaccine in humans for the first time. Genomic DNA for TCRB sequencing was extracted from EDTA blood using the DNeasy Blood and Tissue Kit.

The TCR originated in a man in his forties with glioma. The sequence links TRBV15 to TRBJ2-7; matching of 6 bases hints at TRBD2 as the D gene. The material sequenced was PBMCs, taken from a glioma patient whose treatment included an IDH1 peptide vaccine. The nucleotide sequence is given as TGTGCCACCAGCAGAGAGGGACTTAGCCCCTCCTACGAGCAGTACTTC. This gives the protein CATSREGLSPSYEQYF.